The clone carrying this T cell receptor beta chain was counted ten times or more. Its antigen is as yet unknown. This entry belongs to a study of T-cell reconstitution after alpha-beta-depleted transplantation in children. Study conclusions and caveats: The study traced high day-60 TCRbeta diversity in some patients to surviving recipient T cells and thymic progenitors. T cells produced anew were the main source of T-cell counts and diversity one year after transplant. By about two months after transplant, alpha-beta T cells reportedly arose from several hundred graft clones that had expanded.

Unique molecular identifiers featured in how the TCRbeta library was prepared. TCRdb analysed the PCR reads with MiXCR anew, one entry per CDR3 protein. The table records about 640,000 distinct CDR3 sequences, about an eighth of them present only once. This clonotype was obtained from a male patient under 18 who had a stem cell transplant for acute myeloid leukemia, so the T cells may come from the graft donor. The sample here was PBMCs, mostly from graft donor cells, taken 360 days after TCRalphabeta/CD19-depleted stem cell transplant.

The CDR3 spells CASSLDPRRYNEQFF. Written as DNA, the CDR3 is TGTGCCAGCAGCTTGGACCCCCGGCGATACAATGAGCAGTTCTTC. The chain links TRBV7-2 to TRBJ2-1; D unclear. The CDR3 runs 15 residues. Germline values: CDR1 SGHTA, CDR2 FQGNSA. V was shortened by 3 bases and J by 4 bases, with 13 bases between the two germline ends.